This T cell receptor (beta chain) originates from a study of regulatory T cells in long-lasting Graves disease. To make TCR beta libraries, researchers used iRepertoire HTBI primers and Arm-PCR of CDR3 regions. Using its own MiXCR run on the multiplex PCR reads, TCRdb lists one record per CDR3 protein. The table records fewer than 650,000 distinct CDR3 sequences, roughly 15% of them present only once. Time point here: newly diagnosed GD, antithyroid drugs for less than 3 months. The TCR library was made from RNA extracted from PBMCs. Many counts were recorded for this clonotype. The same specimen was also included in a second study, on T cells in Graves' hyperthyroidism and ophthalmopathy. This second study notes: A set of HTBI primers served as the primers for a first-round RT-PCR of the TCR CDR3.

This sequence was found in a woman between 25 and 40 years old with Graves disease. Sample: peripheral blood mononuclear cells (PBMCs), taken at new diagnosis, from a patient treated with antithyroid drugs.

CDR3 bases: TGTGCCAGCAGCCCGGGACAGGGTCTGAGAAGCACAGATACGCAGTATTTT. It specifies CASSPGQGLRSTDTQYF. This chain uses TRBV11-2 with TRBJ2-3; 9 bases map to TRBD1. Trimming cost V 5 bases and J 0 bases; bases outside gene matches: 9. CDR1 SGHAT and CDR2 FQNNGV come from the germline V gene. This CDR3 is 17 amino acids long.